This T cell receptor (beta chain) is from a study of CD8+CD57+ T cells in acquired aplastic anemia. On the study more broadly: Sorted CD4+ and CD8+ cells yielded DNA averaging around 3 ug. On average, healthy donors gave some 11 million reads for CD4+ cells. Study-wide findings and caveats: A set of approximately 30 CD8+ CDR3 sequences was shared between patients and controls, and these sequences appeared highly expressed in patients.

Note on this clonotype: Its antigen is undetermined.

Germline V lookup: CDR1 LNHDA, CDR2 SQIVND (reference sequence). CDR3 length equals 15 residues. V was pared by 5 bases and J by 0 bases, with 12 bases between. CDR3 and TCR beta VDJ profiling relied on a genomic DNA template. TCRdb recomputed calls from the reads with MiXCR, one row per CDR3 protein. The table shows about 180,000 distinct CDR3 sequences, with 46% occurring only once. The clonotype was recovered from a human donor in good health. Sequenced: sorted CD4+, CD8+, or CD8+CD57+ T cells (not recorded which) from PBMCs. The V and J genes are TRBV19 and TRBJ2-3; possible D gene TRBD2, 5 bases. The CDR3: CASSFVRGSTDTQYF. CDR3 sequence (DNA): TGTGCCAGTAGTTTCGTCCGGGGTAGCACAGATACGCAGTATTTT. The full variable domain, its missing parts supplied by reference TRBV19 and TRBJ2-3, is DGGITQSPKYLFRKEGQNVTLSCEQNLNHDAMYWYRQDPGQGLRLIYYSQIVNDFQKGDIAEGYSVSREKKESFPLTVTSAQKNPTAFYLCASSFVRGSTDTQYFGPGTRLTVL.